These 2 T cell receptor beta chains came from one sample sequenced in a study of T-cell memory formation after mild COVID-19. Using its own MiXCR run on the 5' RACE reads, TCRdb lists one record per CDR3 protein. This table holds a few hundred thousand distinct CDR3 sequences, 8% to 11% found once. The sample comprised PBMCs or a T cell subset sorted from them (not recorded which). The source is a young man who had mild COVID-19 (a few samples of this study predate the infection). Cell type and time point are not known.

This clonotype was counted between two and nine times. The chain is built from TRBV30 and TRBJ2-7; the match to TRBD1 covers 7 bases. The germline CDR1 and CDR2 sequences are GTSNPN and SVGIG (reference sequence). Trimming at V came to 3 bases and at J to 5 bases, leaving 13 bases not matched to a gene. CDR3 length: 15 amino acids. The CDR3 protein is CAWRGFKTGMNEQYF. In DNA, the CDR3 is TGTGCCTGGAGGGGGTTTAAGACAGGGATGAACGAGCAGTACTTC.

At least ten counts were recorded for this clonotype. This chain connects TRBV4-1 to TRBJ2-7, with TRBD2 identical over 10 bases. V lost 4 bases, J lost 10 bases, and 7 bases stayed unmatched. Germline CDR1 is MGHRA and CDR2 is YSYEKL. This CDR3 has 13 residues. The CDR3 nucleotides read TGCGCCAGCAGCCTGGGGACTAGCGACTTCCAGTACTTC. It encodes CASSLGTSDFQYF.